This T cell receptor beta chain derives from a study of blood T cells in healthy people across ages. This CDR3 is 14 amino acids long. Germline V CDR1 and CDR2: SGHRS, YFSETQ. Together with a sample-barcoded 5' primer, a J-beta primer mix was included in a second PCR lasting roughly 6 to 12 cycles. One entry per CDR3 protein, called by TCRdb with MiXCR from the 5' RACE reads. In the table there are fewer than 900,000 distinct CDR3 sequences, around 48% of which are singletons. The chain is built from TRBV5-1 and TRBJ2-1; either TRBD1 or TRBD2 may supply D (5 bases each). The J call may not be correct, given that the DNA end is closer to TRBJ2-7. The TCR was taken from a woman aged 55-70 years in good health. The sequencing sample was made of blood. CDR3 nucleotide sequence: TGCGCCAGCAGCGCCCGGGACGGATACAATGAGCAGTACTTC. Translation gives CASSARDGYNEQYF.